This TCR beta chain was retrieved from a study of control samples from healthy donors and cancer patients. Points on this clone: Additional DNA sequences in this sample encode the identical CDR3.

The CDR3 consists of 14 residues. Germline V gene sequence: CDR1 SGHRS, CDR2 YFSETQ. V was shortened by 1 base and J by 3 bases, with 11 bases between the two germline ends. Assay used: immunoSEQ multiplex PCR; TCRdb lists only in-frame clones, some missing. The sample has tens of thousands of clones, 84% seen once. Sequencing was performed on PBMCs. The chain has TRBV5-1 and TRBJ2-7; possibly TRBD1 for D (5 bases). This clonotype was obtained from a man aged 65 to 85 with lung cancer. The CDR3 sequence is CASSLPTVDYEQYF. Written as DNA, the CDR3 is TGCGCCAGCAGCTTGCCGACAGTGGACTACGAGCAGTACTTC.